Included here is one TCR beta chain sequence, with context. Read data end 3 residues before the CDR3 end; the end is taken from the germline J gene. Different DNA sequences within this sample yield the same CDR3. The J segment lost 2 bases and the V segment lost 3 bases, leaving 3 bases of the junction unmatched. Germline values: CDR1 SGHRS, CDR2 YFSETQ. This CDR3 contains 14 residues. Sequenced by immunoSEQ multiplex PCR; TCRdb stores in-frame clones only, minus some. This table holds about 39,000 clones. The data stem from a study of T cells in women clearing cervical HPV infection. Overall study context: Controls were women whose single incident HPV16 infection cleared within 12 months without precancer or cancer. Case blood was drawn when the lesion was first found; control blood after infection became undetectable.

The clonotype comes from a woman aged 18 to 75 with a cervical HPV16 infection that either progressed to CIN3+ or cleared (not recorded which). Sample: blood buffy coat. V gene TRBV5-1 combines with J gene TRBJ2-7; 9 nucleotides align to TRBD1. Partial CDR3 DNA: TGCGCCAGCAGCTCCCGGGACAGGGCCTACGAG. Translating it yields CASSSRDRAYE. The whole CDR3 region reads CASSSRDRAYEQYF.